A single TCR beta chain is shown here with its context. Its antigen specificity is not known. No much larger clonotype is one base removed from it; base qualities were not supplied. TCRbeta CDR3 regions were amplified from genomic DNA using the immunoSEQ Assay, a bias-controlled multiplex PCR. The study's processing was this. The number of nucleated cells in each sample was estimated by amplification of reference gene primers within the assay. Sequence reads were collapsed and filtered to measure the absolute abundance of every unique TCRbeta CDR3 rearrangement. For each sample, productive Simpson clonality was calculated as the square root of Simpson's diversity index over productive rearrangements. TCRdb limited this immuneACCESS table to in-frame rearrangements with V and J called. A share of clones is missing; checked studies link under half to unresolved V genes, and the rest is unexplained. V, J and clone size were drawn from that table, and D and trimming were deduced from the DNA. Across this sample there are 35,000 to 45,000 clones, with roughly nine tenths seen only once. Jointly, the top ten make up about 6.1% of the sample.

Collaborating institutions collected whole blood in K2EDTA tubes following their own protocols. For TCRbeta analysis, collaborators shipped samples in one of three forms: frozen whole blood, isolated PBMCs, or DNA extracted from either of those sample types. This specimen belongs to a study of blood T cell repertoires in COVID-19 (dated by TCRdb to 2018 to 2021). For the study in its entirety: The collaborator samples originated in the United States, Italy and Spain and spanned the acute and convalescent phases of COVID-19. The material from the prospective study consisted of cDNA or gDNA derived from T cells, B-cell-depleted T cells, or PBMCs. The dataset comprised deeply sampled blood TCRbeta repertoires from subjects exposed to, actively infected with, or recovered from COVID-19. The repertoires were released in a freely available public database intended as a resource for research on the immune response to SARS-CoV-2. The samples were drawn from the first 160 participants of the ongoing ImmuneRACE study and from some 1,300 subjects provided by 6 global collaborators. Nearly every sample came with metadata listing a de-identified subject ID, COVID-19 status, age in years and sex. Where HLA class I and class II types were available, the types were taken from metadata supplied by the sample provider, not from assay-based typing.

Here is what the overall study found, with its caveats: The amount of clinical and demographic metadata varied by source and participant and was provided uncurated.

The CDR3 has 17 amino acids, counting the end cysteine and phenylalanine. CDR3 DNA only is kept here, 51 bases in frame from base 1. Based on the germline V gene (reference sequence), the CDR1 and CDR2 sequences are SEHNR and FQNEAQ. Trimming takes 1 base from V and 2 bases from J, and the germline ends sit 12 bases apart. The sequence joins TRBV7-9 to TRBJ2-6; TRBD1 could be the D gene, as 6 bases match. Material: peripheral blood. The TCR comes from a human donor in a cohort sampled during active COVID-19. The CDR3 amino acid sequence is: CASSLGGQGTGANVLTF. The DNA reads TGTGCCAGCAGCTTAGGGGGCCAGGGGACTGGGGCCAACGTCCTGACTTTC.